A selection of T cell receptor beta chains follows, all from one sample in a study of read filtering for tumor transcriptome and immune sequencing. Using its own MiXCR run on the reads, TCRdb lists one record per CDR3 protein. The table lists tens of thousands of distinct CDR3 sequences, 15% to 20% of them singletons, with just over 15% in the top ten. Sequencing was carried out using a population of CD138-negative cells sorted from bone marrow. These receptors were taken from a donor aged 40 or older with multiple myeloma. CDR3s include the opening cysteine and the closing phenylalanine or tryptophan. D genes are given only for firm matches. Size tells how often a clone was seen (once, few, many) or the class of an expanded clone, and some rows leave it out.

J: TRBJ2-7; D: -; V: TRBV4-2; size: many; DNA: TGTGCCAGCAGCCCCCAGGGCGGAGAAGCCCACGAGCAGTACTTC; CDR3: CASSPQGGEAHEQYF
J: TRBJ2-1; D: -; V: TRBV10-3; size: many; DNA: TGTGCCATCAGCCATGGAAGGAGTGAGCAGTTCTTC; CDR3: CAISHGRSEQFF
J: TRBJ2-2; D: TRBD1; V: TRBV24-1; size: many; DNA: TGTGCCACCAGTAAGACCGGGACAGCGAACACCGGGGAGCTGTTTTTT; CDR3: CATSKTGTANTGELFF
J: TRBJ2-3; D: TRBD2; V: TRBV30; size: few; DNA: TGTGCCTGGAGTGTTCTCGCGGGAGTAGATACGCAGTATTTT; CDR3: CAWSVLAGVDTQYF
J: TRBJ2-1; D: -; V: TRBV7-8; size: -; DNA: TGTGCCAGCAGCCTGCGAGGTGACTCCTACAATGAGCAGTTCTTC; CDR3: CASSLRGDSYNEQFF
J: TRBJ2-1; D: TRBD1; V: TRBV6-5; size: medium-sized; DNA: TGTGCCAGCAGACCAGGGACAGGGTCCTACAATGAGCAGTTCTTC; CDR3: CASRPGTGSYNEQFF
J: TRBJ2-5; D: TRBD2; V: TRBV6-1; size: many; DNA: TGTGCCAGCAGGCTAGCGGGAGTAGGGACCCAGTACTTC; CDR3: CASRLAGVGTQYF
J: TRBJ1-1; D: -; V: TRBV5-1; size: many; DNA: TGCGCCAGCAGGGAGCAGGGATTTGACACTGAAGCTTTCTTT; CDR3: CASREQGFDTEAFF
J: TRBJ2-1; D: TRBD1; V: TRBV16; size: many; DNA: TGTGCCAGCAGCCCCCCACACAGGGGTGAGCAGTTCTTC; CDR3: CASSPPHRGEQFF
J: TRBJ1-1; D: -; V: TRBV20-1; size: medium-sized; DNA: TGCAGTGCTAGAATGGGGATTGAAGCTTTCTTT; CDR3: CSARMGIEAFF
J: TRBJ2-7; D: TRBD1; V: TRBV20-1; size: many; DNA: TGCAGTGCTACGGACAGGGGGATGTCCTACGAGCAGTACTTC; CDR3: CSATDRGMSYEQYF
J: TRBJ2-1; D: -; V: TRBV3-1; size: medium-sized; DNA: TGTGCCAGCAGCCAAGATAGACCCCATGAGCAGTTCTTC; CDR3: CASSQDRPHEQFF
J: TRBJ2-2; D: -; V: TRBV2; size: many; DNA: TGTGCCAGCACGGGTAGTTTGTGGGACACCGGGGAGCTGTTTTTT; CDR3: CASTGSLWDTGELFF
J: TRBJ1-2; D: -; V: TRBV5-1; size: -; DNA: TGCGCCAGCAGCTTTCTTACAGGGAGGGTCGACTATGGCTACACCTTC; CDR3: CASSFLTGRVDYGYTF
J: TRBJ1-2; D: TRBD1; V: TRBV29-1; size: many; DNA: TGCAGCGTTGAATTGGGACAGAGATTCTATGGCTACACCTTC; CDR3: CSVELGQRFYGYTF
J: TRBJ2-1; D: -; V: TRBV19; size: many; DNA: TGTGCCAGTAGTCAGGGTAAGGGCGGACCCTACAATGAGCAGTTCTTC; CDR3: CASSQGKGGPYNEQFF
J: TRBJ2-4; D: -; V: TRBV9; size: many; DNA: TGTGCCAGCAACCCTGGGGCAAGTAACATTCAGTACTTC; CDR3: CASNPGASNIQYF
J: TRBJ2-1; D: TRBD2; V: TRBV6-2/TRBV6-3; size: many; DNA: TGTGCCAGCAGTTATAGCGGGAGAGGTGAGCAGTTCTTC; CDR3: CASSYSGRGEQFF
J: TRBJ1-1; D: -; V: TRBV7-9; size: many; DNA: TGTGCCAGCAGCCCGACCGGTGGGCAGGCGAACACTGAAGCTTTCTTT; CDR3: CASSPTGGQANTEAFF
J: TRBJ2-1; D: TRBD2; V: TRBV11-3; size: many; DNA: TGTGCCAGCAGCTTAGATGGGACTAGGCCCCCGTTCTTC; CDR3: CASSLDGTRPPFF
J: TRBJ1-3; D: -; V: TRBV7-8; size: -; DNA: TGTGCCAGCAGCCTTAGGGGACTTGGAAACACCATATATTTT; CDR3: CASSLRGLGNTIYF
J: TRBJ2-2; D: -; V: TRBV3-1; size: many; DNA: TGTGCCAGCAGCCAAGTGGTCGGGAGAGGAGGCGGGGAGCTGTTTTTT; CDR3: CASSQVVGRGGGELFF
J: TRBJ2-7; D: TRBD2; V: TRBV5-1; size: many; DNA: TGCGCCAGCAGCCCAAGGACTAGCGGGAGGCTTGGCGAGCAGTACTTC; CDR3: CASSPRTSGRLGEQYF
J: TRBJ2-3; D: TRBD1; V: TRBV5-1; size: many; DNA: TGCGCCAGCAGCTTTGGGACAGATCCAGATACGCAGTATTTT; CDR3: CASSFGTDPDTQYF
J: TRBJ2-1; D: TRBD1; V: TRBV29-1; size: many; DNA: TGCAGCGTTGTGGGTGACAGGGGCTCCTACAATGAGCAGTTCTTC; CDR3: CSVVGDRGSYNEQFF
J: TRBJ2-6; D: TRBD2; V: TRBV29-1; size: many; DNA: TGCAGCGTTGCCGGGACTAATGGGGCCAACGTCCTGACTTTC; CDR3: CSVAGTNGANVLTF
J: TRBJ2-7; D: TRBD1; V: TRBV29-1; size: many; DNA: TGCAGCGTCGCGGACAGGGCGGATTCCTACGAGCAGTACTTC; CDR3: CSVADRADSYEQYF
J: TRBJ1-2; D: -; V: TRBV4-2; size: many; DNA: TGTGCCAGCAGCCAAGACTTCTCCTTTTCCGGCTACACCTTC; CDR3: CASSQDFSFSGYTF
J: TRBJ2-2; D: TRBD2; V: TRBV6-6; size: few; DNA: TGTGCCAGCAGGAGGACTAGCGGGAGTGGGAACACCGGGGAGCTGTTTTTT; CDR3: CASRRTSGSGNTGELFF
J: TRBJ1-5; D: -; V: TRBV21-1; size: many; DNA: TGTGCCAGCAGCTCCCCCTTAGGGACTAATCAGCCCCAGCATTTT; CDR3: CASSSPLGTNQPQHF
J: TRBJ2-6; D: -; V: TRBV29-1; size: many; DNA: TGCAGCGTTGAAGGTCGCAGGAGGGGCGTCCTGACTTTC; CDR3: CSVEGRRRGVLTF
J: TRBJ2-3; D: TRBD2; V: TRBV20-1; size: -; DNA: TGCAGTGCGTTCCCTAGCGGGAGGGGCACAGATACGCCGTATTTT; CDR3: CSAFPSGRGTDTPYF
J: TRBJ1-1; D: -; V: TRBV7-9; size: many; DNA: TGTGCCAGCAGCTTAGTTGTTACAGATGAAGCTTTCTTT; CDR3: CASSLVVTDEAFF
J: TRBJ2-3; D: TRBD2; V: TRBV29-1; size: many; DNA: TGCAGCGTGTCCCCTAGCGGGAGGTCTCTTAGCACAGATACGCAGTATTTT; CDR3: CSVSPSGRSLSTDTQYF
J: TRBJ2-3; D: -; V: TRBV20-1; size: -; DNA: TGCAGTGCCCTGAGACATGGTCCTAGCACAGATACGCAGTATTTT; CDR3: CSALRHGPSTDTQYF
J: TRBJ2-3; D: TRBD2; V: TRBV30; size: many; DNA: TGTGCCTGGAGAGCGGGAGGGCCGGCAGATACGCAGTATTTT; CDR3: CAWRAGGPADTQYF
J: TRBJ1-5; D: -; V: TRBV24-1; size: many; DNA: TGTGCCACCAGTGACGGCAATCAGCCCCAGCATTTT; CDR3: CATSDGNQPQHF